This T cell receptor (beta chain) was recovered during a study of T cells in Graves' hyperthyroidism and ophthalmopathy. Regions amplified from RNA transcripts were the TCR beta CDR3 regions. The HTBI set primed first-round TCR CDR3 RT-PCR. TCRdb reprocessed the multiplex PCR reads via MiXCR and lists one record per CDR3 protein. The sample consists of under 550,000 distinct CDR3 sequences, nearly 20% of them appearing once. This clonotype appeared a few times. Antigen: not known. Broader study findings: Blood held most thyroid clonotypes expanded above 0.001 frequency.

Among ophthalmopathy patients, the Clinical Activity Score reached at least 3, the NOSPECS grade reached at least 4, and duration remained under 3 months. Clinical symptoms, serum thyroxine, TRAb, thyroid ultrasound and orbital computed tomography informed diagnoses. The source of the PBMCs was 8 to 10 ml of fresh peripheral blood. V was pared by 1 base and J by 5 bases, with 3 bases of the junction left unmatched. Per the germline V gene, CDR1 is MNHEY and CDR2 is SVGEGT. CDR3 size: 15 residues. The receptor comes from a man in his forties or fifties with Graves' ophthalmopathy. The chain has TRBV6-2 or TRBV6-3 and TRBJ2-1, with 9 bases aligning to TRBD2. Sequencing input: blood. The CDR3 DNA reads as TGTGCCAGCAGTTACTGGCGGGAGGGCCACAATGAGCAGTTCTTC. This sequence encodes CASSYWREGHNEQFF.